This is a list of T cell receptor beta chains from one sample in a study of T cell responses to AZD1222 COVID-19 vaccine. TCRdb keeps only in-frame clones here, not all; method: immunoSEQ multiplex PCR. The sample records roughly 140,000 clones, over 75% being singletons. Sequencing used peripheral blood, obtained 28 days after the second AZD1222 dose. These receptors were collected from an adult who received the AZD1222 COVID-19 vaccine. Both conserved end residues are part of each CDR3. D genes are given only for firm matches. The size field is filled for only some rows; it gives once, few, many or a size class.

CDR3 DNA: TGTGCCAGTAGTATAGGGCCCCCCGGGACGGATCTCTTTGAGACCCAGTACTTC
CDR3 protein: CASSIGPPGTDLFETQYF
J gene: TRBJ2-5
V gene: TRBV19
clone size: .
D gene: .

CDR3 DNA: TGTGCCTGGAGAGGCCCGGGAGGCGGCACCGGGGAGCTGTTTTTT
CDR3 protein: CAWRGPGGGTGELFF
J gene: TRBJ2-2
V gene: TRBV30
clone size: once
D gene: TRBD2

CDR3 DNA: TGCAGCGTTGAGGCCAGGGGGCCCCTGTCCCGGGACTCGGACCCCTACGAGCAGTACTTC
CDR3 protein: CSVEARGPLSRDSDPYEQYF
J gene: TRBJ2-7
V gene: TRBV29-1
clone size: .
D gene: TRBD1

CDR3 DNA: TGTGCCAGCAGCTTGTCTGCAGGGGATCTCGGAAAACTGTTTTTT
CDR3 protein: CASSLSAGDLGKLFF
J gene: TRBJ1-4
V gene: TRBV7-9
clone size: .
D gene: .

CDR3 DNA: TGTGCCAGCAGCTCCAGTAATGAGCAGTTCTTC
CDR3 protein: CASSSSNEQFF
J gene: TRBJ2-1
V gene: TRBV7-9
clone size: few
D gene: .

CDR3 DNA: TGTGCCAGCAGTTTATCCGATCTAAGCTACGAGCAGTACTTC
CDR3 protein: CASSLSDLSYEQYF
J gene: TRBJ2-7
V gene: TRBV27
clone size: .
D gene: .

CDR3 DNA: TGTGCCAGCAGCCAAGAGGGTAGCGGGAGCCGTTCTGGTTACAATGAGCAGTTCTTC
CDR3 protein: CASSQEGSGSRSGYNEQFF
J gene: TRBJ2-1
V gene: TRBV4-2
clone size: once
D gene: TRBD2

CDR3 DNA: TGCAGCGTTGGTGGGGGCACTGAAGCTTTCTTT
CDR3 protein: CSVGGGTEAFF
J gene: TRBJ1-1
V gene: TRBV29-1
clone size: .
D gene: .

CDR3 DNA: TGTGCCAGCAGTTTTTCGGGGACTAATGAAAAACTGTTTTTT
CDR3 protein: CASSFSGTNEKLFF
J gene: TRBJ1-4
V gene: TRBV27
clone size: .
D gene: .

CDR3 DNA: TGTGCCAGCAGCCAAGACTCATATTCCTACGAGCAGTACTTC
CDR3 protein: CASSQDSYSYEQYF
J gene: TRBJ2-7
V gene: TRBV3-1/TRBV3-2
clone size: .
D gene: .

CDR3 DNA: TGTGCCACCAGCAATAGGCAGATCGGCACTGAAGCTTTCTTT
CDR3 protein: CATSNRQIGTEAFF
J gene: TRBJ1-1
V gene: TRBV15
clone size: once
D gene: .

CDR3 DNA: TGTGCCAGCAGTGAAAGGGTTAACTATGGCTACACCTTC
CDR3 protein: CASSERVNYGYTF
J gene: TRBJ1-2
V gene: TRBV2
clone size: once
D gene: .

CDR3 DNA: TGTGCCAGCTCAAGGACTAGCGGGAGCTCCTACGAGCAGTACTTC
CDR3 protein: CASSRTSGSSYEQYF
J gene: TRBJ2-7
V gene: TRBV18
clone size: .
D gene: TRBD2

CDR3 DNA: TGTGCCAGCAGCCTCGGACAGGGGGAAGGCTACGAGCAGTACTTC
CDR3 protein: CASSLGQGEGYEQYF
J gene: TRBJ2-7
V gene: TRBV6-2/TRBV6-3
clone size: .
D gene: TRBD1

CDR3 DNA: TGCGCCAGCAGCGGGACAGGGGGCGACTATGGCTACACCTTC
CDR3 protein: CASSGTGGDYGYTF
J gene: TRBJ1-2
V gene: TRBV5-1
clone size: .
D gene: TRBD1

CDR3 DNA: TGTGCCAGCAGCTTGGTTTTGGGCGTAGGCTCTGGGGCCAACGTCCTGACTTTC
CDR3 protein: CASSLVLGVGSGANVLTF
J gene: TRBJ2-6
V gene: TRBV5-5
clone size: .
D gene: .

CDR3 DNA: TGTGCCAGCAGCCAAGGTCGCCAGGCCCTCAGATTGGGAAACACCATATATTTT
CDR3 protein: CASSQGRQALRLGNTIYF
J gene: TRBJ1-3
V gene: TRBV3-1/TRBV3-2
clone size: .
D gene: .

CDR3 DNA: TGTGCCAGCAGCTTGGAGGGAACCTACACTGAAGCTTTCTTT
CDR3 protein: CASSLEGTYTEAFF
J gene: TRBJ1-1
V gene: TRBV7-2
clone size: once
D gene: .

CDR3 DNA: TGTGCCAGCAGCCAGGAGGGACAGGGCCTCTCCTACGAGCAGTACTTC
CDR3 protein: CASSQEGQGLSYEQYF
J gene: TRBJ2-7
V gene: TRBV4-2
clone size: once
D gene: TRBD1

CDR3 DNA: TGTGCCAGCCGACTAAATGGAAACACCATATATTTT
CDR3 protein: CASRLNGNTIYF
J gene: TRBJ1-3
V gene: TRBV2
clone size: .
D gene: .

CDR3 DNA: TGTGCCAGCATCGAAGGTTACGCGGGCCGGGAGCCCCAGCATTTT
CDR3 protein: CASIEGYAGREPQHF
J gene: TRBJ1-5
V gene: TRBV6-5
clone size: .
D gene: .

CDR3 DNA: TGTGCCAGCAGCCTAGGGACAGTCCAAGAGACCCAGTACTTC
CDR3 protein: CASSLGTVQETQYF
J gene: TRBJ2-5
V gene: TRBV7-9
clone size: .
D gene: TRBD1

CDR3 DNA: TGTGCCTGGTCCCGGGACAACAGCAATCAGCCCCAGCATTTT
CDR3 protein: CAWSRDNSNQPQHF
J gene: TRBJ1-5
V gene: TRBV30
clone size: .
D gene: .

CDR3 DNA: TGTGCCAGCAGCTTAGGTTCCCAGCATTACACCTTC
CDR3 protein: CASSLGSQHYTF
J gene: TRBJ1-2
V gene: TRBV11-2
clone size: .
D gene: .

CDR3 DNA: TGTGCCAGCAGCTCCCCGACGTACAATGAGCAGTTCTTC
CDR3 protein: CASSSPTYNEQFF
J gene: TRBJ2-1
V gene: TRBV11-2
clone size: .
D gene: .

CDR3 DNA: TGTGCCAGTACCCCGACAGGGGCCCTAAACACTGAAGCTTTCTTT
CDR3 protein: CASTPTGALNTEAFF
J gene: TRBJ1-1
V gene: TRBV19
clone size: .
D gene: TRBD1

CDR3 DNA: TGTGCCAGCACCTTTGACAATGAGCAGTTCTTC
CDR3 protein: CASTFDNEQFF
J gene: TRBJ2-1
V gene: TRBV3-1/TRBV3-2
clone size: .
D gene: .

CDR3 DNA: TGTGCCAGTAGGGGACTCTACGAGCAGTACTTC
CDR3 protein: CASRGLYEQYF
J gene: TRBJ2-7
V gene: TRBV19
clone size: .
D gene: .

CDR3 DNA: TGTGCCTGGGGAGACAGGGTGGGAACTGAAGCTTTCTTT
CDR3 protein: CAWGDRVGTEAFF
J gene: TRBJ1-1
V gene: TRBV30
clone size: .
D gene: TRBD1